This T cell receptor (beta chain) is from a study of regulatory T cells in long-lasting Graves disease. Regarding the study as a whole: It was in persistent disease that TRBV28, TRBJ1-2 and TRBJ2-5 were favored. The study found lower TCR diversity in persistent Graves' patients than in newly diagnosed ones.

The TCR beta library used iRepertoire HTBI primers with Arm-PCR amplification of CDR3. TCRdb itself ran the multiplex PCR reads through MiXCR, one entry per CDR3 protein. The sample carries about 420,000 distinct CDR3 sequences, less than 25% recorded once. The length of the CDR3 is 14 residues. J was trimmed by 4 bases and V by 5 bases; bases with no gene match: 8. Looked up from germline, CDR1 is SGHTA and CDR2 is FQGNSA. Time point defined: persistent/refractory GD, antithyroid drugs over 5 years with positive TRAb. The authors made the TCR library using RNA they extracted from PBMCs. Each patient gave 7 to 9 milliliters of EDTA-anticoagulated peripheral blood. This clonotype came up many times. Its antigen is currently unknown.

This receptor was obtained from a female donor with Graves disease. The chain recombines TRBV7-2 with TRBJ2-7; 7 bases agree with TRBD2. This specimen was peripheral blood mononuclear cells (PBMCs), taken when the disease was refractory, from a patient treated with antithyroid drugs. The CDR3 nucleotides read TGTGCCAGCAGCCACGTCGGGAGGAAATACGAGCAGTACTTC. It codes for CASSHVGRKYEQYF.